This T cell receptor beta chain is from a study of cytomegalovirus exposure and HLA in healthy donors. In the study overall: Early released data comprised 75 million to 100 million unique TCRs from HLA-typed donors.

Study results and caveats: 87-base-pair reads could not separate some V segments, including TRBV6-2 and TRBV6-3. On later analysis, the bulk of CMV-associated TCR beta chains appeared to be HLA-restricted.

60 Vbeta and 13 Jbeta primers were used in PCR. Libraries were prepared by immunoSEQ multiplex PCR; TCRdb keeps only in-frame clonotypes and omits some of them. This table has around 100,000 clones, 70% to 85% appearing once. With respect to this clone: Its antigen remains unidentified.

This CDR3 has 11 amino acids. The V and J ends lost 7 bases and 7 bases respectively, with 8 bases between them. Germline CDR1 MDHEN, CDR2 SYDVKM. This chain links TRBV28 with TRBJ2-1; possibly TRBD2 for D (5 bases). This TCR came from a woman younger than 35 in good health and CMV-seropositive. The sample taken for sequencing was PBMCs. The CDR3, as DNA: TGTGCCAGCACCGGCGGGAATGAGCAGTTCTTC. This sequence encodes CASTGGNEQFF.